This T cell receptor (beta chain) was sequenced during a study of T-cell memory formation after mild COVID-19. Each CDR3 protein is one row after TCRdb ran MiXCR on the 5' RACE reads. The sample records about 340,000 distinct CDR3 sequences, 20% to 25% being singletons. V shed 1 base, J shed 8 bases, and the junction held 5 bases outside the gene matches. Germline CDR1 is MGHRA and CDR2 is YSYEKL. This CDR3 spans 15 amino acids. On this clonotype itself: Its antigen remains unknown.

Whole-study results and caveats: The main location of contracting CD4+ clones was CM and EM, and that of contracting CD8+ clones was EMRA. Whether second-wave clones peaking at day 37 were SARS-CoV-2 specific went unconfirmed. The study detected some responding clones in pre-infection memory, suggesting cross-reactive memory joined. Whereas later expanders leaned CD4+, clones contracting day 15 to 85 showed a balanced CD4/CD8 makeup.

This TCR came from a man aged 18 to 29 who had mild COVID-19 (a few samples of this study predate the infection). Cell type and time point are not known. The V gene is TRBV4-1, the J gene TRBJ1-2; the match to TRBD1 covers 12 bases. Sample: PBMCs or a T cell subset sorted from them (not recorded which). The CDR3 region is CASSQVGQGARGYTF. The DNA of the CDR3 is TGCGCCAGCAGCCAAGTGGGACAGGGGGCTCGGGGCTACACCTTC.